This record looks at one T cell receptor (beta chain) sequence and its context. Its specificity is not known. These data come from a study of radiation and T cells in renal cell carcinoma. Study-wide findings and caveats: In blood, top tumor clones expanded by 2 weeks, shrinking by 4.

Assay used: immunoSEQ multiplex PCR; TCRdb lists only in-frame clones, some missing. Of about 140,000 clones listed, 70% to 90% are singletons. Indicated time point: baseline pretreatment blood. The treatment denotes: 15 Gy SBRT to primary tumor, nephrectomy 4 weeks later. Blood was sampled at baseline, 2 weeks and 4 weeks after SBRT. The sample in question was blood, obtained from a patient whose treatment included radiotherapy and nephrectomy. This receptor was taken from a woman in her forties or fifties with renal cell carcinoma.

The CDR3 spells CAWSARGLAGGGTQYF. The CDR3 bases are TGTGCCTGGAGTGCCCGGGGGCTAGCGGGGGGCGGGACCCAGTACTTC. This chain joins TRBV30 and TRBJ2-5, with 11 nucleotides matching TRBD2. With V trimmed by 1 base and J by 7 bases, 11 bases remained unmatched. The CDR3 has 16 residues. CDR1 is GTSNPN and CDR2 is SVGIG in the germline V gene (reference sequence).